The clone carrying this TCR beta chain was seen more than once but under ten times. Its antigen is as yet unknown. It may be a read error: a sequence one base away is much more abundant. The data belong to a study of lung T cells in sarcoidosis with Löfgren's syndrome. Findings and caveats of the study: These T cells possibly recognize a putative, unidentified sarcoidosis-associated antigen. Shared TRAV12-1 and TRBV2 CDR3 motifs across Löfgren's syndrome patients reportedly suggested public CD4+ TCRs. The most expanded V genes in Löfgren's patients were reportedly TRAV12-1 and TRBV2.

The V gene lost 3 bases and the J gene lost 4 bases, with 18 bases spanning the gap. Germline CDR1 reads MDHEN; CDR2 reads SYDVKM. The CDR3 consists of 16 residues. TCRdb used MiXCR to reprocess the reads, holding one entry per CDR3 protein. Here the sample spans 15,000 to 25,000 distinct CDR3 sequences, around 20% being singletons. The J gene is TRBJ1-1, the V gene TRBV28, with D possibly TRBD1 on 6 matching bases. The TCR comes from a human donor with sarcoidosis (Löfgren's syndrome or another form), or a control subject (not recorded which). The sample was CD4+ T cells from bronchoalveolar lavage. The CDR3 DNA sequence: TGTGCCAGCAGTTTTCGCGGACAGCTGTCGAGCACTGAAGCTTTCTTT. Protein sequence: CASSFRGQLSSTEAFF. The entire variable domain, with the rest obtained from reference TRBV28 and TRBJ1-1, is as follows: DVKVTQSSRYLVKRTGEKVFLECVQDMDHENMFWYRQDPGLGLRLIYFSYDVKMKEKGDIPEGYSVSREKKERFSLILESASTNQTSMYLCASSFRGQLSSTEAFFGQGTRLTVV.